Sequencing of this T cell receptor (beta chain) was carried out in a study of identifying expanded T cells in peripheral blood. Points from the study as a whole: Clone count variance between roughly 2-week samples rose with total template count. Technical replicates showed roughly 1.2 changed clones; approximately 2 weeks 15 to 20; four weeks 19.

Healthy donors had no documented immune events, such as infections, while sampled. The assay was immunoSEQ multiplex PCR, and TCRdb's table has in-frame clones only and misses some. The top ten hold roughly 15% of the sample, which has around 47,000 clones, roughly 82% seen once. About this clone: Its antigen is not identified. This same CDR3 is encoded by further DNA sequences in the sample.

Trimming cost V 1 base and J 2 bases; bases outside gene matches: 2. The length of the CDR3 is 15 residues. CDR1 and CDR2 (germline): GTSNPN, SVGIG (reference sequence). The chain is built from TRBV30 and TRBJ2-1; 10 nucleotides agree with TRBD2. What was sequenced was blood. The origin of this receptor is a person aged 18 to 75 in good health. CDR3 sequence reads: CAWSALAGAYNEQFF. The CDR3 DNA reads as TGTGCCTGGAGTGCCCTAGCGGGGGCCTACAATGAGCAGTTCTTC.